Listed below are T cell receptor beta chains from one sample, sequenced in a study of blood T cell repertoires in COVID-19. Clones were sequenced by immunoSEQ multiplex PCR, and TCRdb holds only the in-frame ones, with some missing. Of a few hundred thousand clones listed, roughly 90% are singletons. Source material: peripheral blood. The receptors here all came from a woman in her twenties or thirties with COVID-19, enrolled during active disease. Each CDR3 is given with its conserved first and last residue. D genes are given only for firm matches. Not all rows give a size; the values are once, few, many and, for expanded clones, a class.

CDR3aa,CDR3nt,j_gene,v_gene,abundance,d_gene
CASSQQGDQPQHF,TGTGCCAGCAGCCAACAGGGTGATCAGCCCCAGCATTTT,TRBJ1-5,TRBV3-1/TRBV3-2,once,NA
CASSLEGTQNEKLFF,TGCGCCAGCAGCTTGGAAGGGACACAAAATGAAAAACTGTTTTTT,TRBJ1-4,TRBV5-1,NA,NA
CSASGNNEQFF,TGCAGTGCTAGCGGGAACAATGAGCAGTTCTTC,TRBJ2-1,TRBV20-1,NA,NA
CASSVDSFSGNTIYF,TGTGCCAGCAGCGTAGACAGTTTTTCTGGAAACACCATATATTTT,TRBJ1-3,TRBV9,NA,NA
CAILSSVMNTEAFF,TGTGCCATCCTGAGTTCGGTTATGAACACTGAAGCTTTCTTT,TRBJ1-1,TRBV11-2,once,NA
CASRFTENTEAFF,TGTGCCAGCAGATTTACAGAGAACACTGAAGCTTTCTTT,TRBJ1-1,TRBV11-2,NA,NA
CASSLRGGASYEQYF,TGTGCCAGCAGCTTACGCGGGGGGGCATCCTACGAGCAGTACTTC,TRBJ2-7,TRBV7-2,NA,TRBD2
CASSQAAQGEAFF,TGTGCCAGCAGCCAAGCCGCTCAGGGTGAAGCTTTCTTT,TRBJ1-1,TRBV14,few,NA
CSVAQDRVNSPLHF,TGCAGCGTTGCCCAAGACAGGGTTAATTCACCCCTCCACTTT,TRBJ1-6,TRBV29-1,NA,TRBD1
CASSLRGGVSTGELFF,TGTGCCAGCAGCCTGAGGGGGGGCGTAAGCACCGGGGAGCTGTTTTTT,TRBJ2-2,TRBV7-9,NA,NA
CASSMVQGGRASGYTF,TGTGCCAGTAGTATGGTCCAAGGTGGCAGGGCCTCTGGCTACACCTTC,TRBJ1-2,TRBV19,NA,NA
CASSPSGTGRSDTQYF,TGTGCCAGCTCACCATCCGGGACAGGGCGATCAGATACGCAGTATTTT,TRBJ2-3,TRBV18,NA,TRBD1
CASSLNRGDYGYTF,TGTGCCAGCAGCTTGAACAGGGGTGACTATGGCTACACCTTC,TRBJ1-2,TRBV5-4,NA,TRBD1
CASSKDGQGEQPQHF,TGTGCCAGCAGCAAAGACGGGCAGGGGGAGCAGCCCCAGCATTTT,TRBJ1-5,TRBV21-1,NA,NA
CASSVGASGGRGVIQYF,TGTGCCAGCAGCGTAGGGGCTAGCGGGGGGCGTGGTGTCATTCAGTACTTC,TRBJ2-4,TRBV9,NA,TRBD2
CASSLFLRDNNSPLHF,TGTGCCAGCAGTTTATTTCTTCGGGACAACAATTCACCCCTCCACTTT,TRBJ1-6,TRBV28,NA,NA
CAISAGTAQPQHF,TGTGCCATCAGCGCAGGGACAGCTCAGCCCCAGCATTTT,TRBJ1-5,TRBV10-3,NA,TRBD1
CSVVKAGAIETQYF,TGCAGCGTTGTCAAGGCGGGAGCGATTGAGACCCAGTACTTC,TRBJ2-5,TRBV29-1,NA,TRBD2
CASSGGQLDNSPLHF,TGTGCCAGCAGCGGGGGACAGCTGGATAATTCACCCCTCCACTTT,TRBJ1-6,TRBV11-3,NA,TRBD1
CASSQEARGTQYF,TGTGCCAGCAGCCAAGAGGCGCGAGGTACGCAGTATTTT,TRBJ2-3,TRBV3-1/TRBV3-2,NA,NA
CASSLEASGGPTDTQYF,TGTGCCAGCAGCTTAGAGGCTAGCGGGGGTCCCACAGATACGCAGTATTTT,TRBJ2-3,TRBV13,once,TRBD2
CASSQDTGQGNYYEQYF,TGCGCCAGCAGCCAAGATACGGGACAGGGAAATTACTACGAGCAGTACTTC,TRBJ2-7,TRBV4-1,once,TRBD1
CATSDQRTGAIFF,TGTGCCACCAGTGACCAACGGACAGGGGCAATATTCTTT,TRBJ1-1,TRBV24-1,NA,TRBD1
CASSYGGSNSPLHF,TGTGCCAGCAGTTACGGAGGCAGCAATTCACCCCTCCACTTT,TRBJ1-6,TRBV6-2/TRBV6-3,NA,NA
CASSQVSTGGSTDTQYF,TGCGCCAGCAGCCAAGTCTCGACAGGGGGTAGCACAGATACGCAGTATTTT,TRBJ2-3,TRBV4-1,NA,TRBD1
CASSLGARYNEQFF,TGTGCCAGCAGCTTAGGAGCTCGTTACAATGAGCAGTTCTTC,TRBJ2-1,TRBV7-2,once,NA
CASSGRDSSYEQYF,TGTGCCAGTAGTGGCCGGGACTCCTCCTACGAGCAGTACTTC,TRBJ2-7,TRBV19,NA,NA
CASGRETQYF,TGTGCCAGCGGGAGGGAGACCCAGTACTTC,TRBJ2-5,TRBV6-5,few,NA
CARSPGTGLHEQFF,TGTGCCAGAAGCCCCGGGACAGGGCTACATGAGCAGTTCTTC,TRBJ2-1,TRBV5-3,NA,TRBD1
CASSPQTGIHHVELFF,TGTGCCAGCTCACCGCAAACAGGGATACATCATGTGGAGCTGTTTTTT,TRBJ2-2,TRBV18,once,NA
CASSPLAGRTDTQYF,TGCGCCAGCAGCCCCCTAGCGGGACGCACAGATACGCAGTATTTT,TRBJ2-3,TRBV5-1,NA,TRBD2
CASSNPRGGQNTGELFF,TGTGCCAGCAGCAACCCTCGGGGGGGACAGAACACCGGGGAGCTGTTTTTT,TRBJ2-2,TRBV9,NA,TRBD2
CASSPGTGGPYQETQYF,TGTGCCAGCTCACCAGGGACAGGGGGCCCGTACCAAGAGACCCAGTACTTC,TRBJ2-5,TRBV18,NA,TRBD1
CASVGQGTGGPTNEKLFF,TGTGCCAGCGTAGGGCAAGGGACAGGGGGGCCAACTAATGAAAAACTGTTTTTT,TRBJ1-4,TRBV2,NA,TRBD1
CASSQDKRASGGAKNIQYF,TGCGCCAGCAGCCAAGATAAAAGGGCTAGCGGTGGGGCCAAAAACATTCAGTACTTC,TRBJ2-4,TRBV4-1,NA,TRBD2
CASSPPAGAYGYTF,TGTGCCAGCTCACCACCGGCAGGGGCCTATGGCTACACCTTC,TRBJ1-2,TRBV18,NA,NA
CASSLRQGASGYGYTF,TGTGCCAGCAGTTTACGACAGGGGGCGTCCGGCTATGGCTACACCTTC,TRBJ1-2,TRBV28,NA,TRBD1
CASSAGWTGSTEAFF,TGTGCCAGCAGCGCAGGTTGGACAGGCTCGACTGAAGCTTTCTTT,TRBJ1-1,TRBV9,NA,TRBD1
CASSYSSGSTDTQYF,TGTGCCAGCAGTTACTCATCCGGGAGCACAGATACGCAGTATTTT,TRBJ2-3,TRBV6-2/TRBV6-3,NA,NA
CASSQEPDRGREQYF,TGCGCCAGCAGCCAAGAACCCGACAGGGGGCGCGAGCAGTACTTC,TRBJ2-7,TRBV4-1,NA,TRBD1
CASGRGSSYNEQFF,TGCGCCAGCGGGAGGGGAAGCTCCTACAATGAGCAGTTCTTC,TRBJ2-1,TRBV4-3,NA,TRBD2
CASSRGTEWDSGANVLTF,TGTGCCAGTAGTAGGGGGACAGAATGGGACTCTGGGGCCAACGTCCTGACTTTC,TRBJ2-6,TRBV19,few,TRBD1
CASSSGTSPYNEQFF,TGTGCCAGTAGTAGTGGGACAAGCCCTTACAATGAGCAGTTCTTC,TRBJ2-1,TRBV19,NA,NA
CASRTGARGIRGISYEQYF,TGTGCCAGCCGGACCGGGGCCAGGGGGATAAGGGGGATCTCCTACGAGCAGTACTTC,TRBJ2-7,TRBV27,NA,TRBD1
CASSQGAGFISGYTF,TGCGCCAGCAGCCAAGGGGCAGGGTTTATCTCTGGCTACACCTTC,TRBJ1-2,TRBV4-3,NA,NA
CASSQTWDRAGGTADTQYF,TGCGCCAGCAGCCAAACATGGGATCGAGCGGGAGGGACTGCAGATACGCAGTATTTT,TRBJ2-3,TRBV4-1,NA,TRBD2
CSVEVGFGNTEAFF,TGCAGCGTTGAGGTGGGCTTCGGGAACACTGAAGCTTTCTTT,TRBJ1-1,TRBV29-1,NA,NA
CASSLDNMINQPQHF,TGTGCCAGCAGCTTAGATAACATGATCAATCAGCCCCAGCATTTT,TRBJ1-5,TRBV7-2,NA,NA
CASSVGSFQGLAGLNSYNEQFF,TGTGCCAGCAGCGTAGGAAGTTTTCAGGGACTAGCGGGACTGAACTCCTACAATGAGCAGTTCTTC,TRBJ2-1,TRBV9,NA,TRBD2
CASRPGTGAEKLFF,TGTGCCAGCAGACCCGGGACAGGGGCCGAAAAACTGTTTTTT,TRBJ1-4,TRBV3-1/TRBV3-2,NA,TRBD1
CATSPGTGGPGELFF,TGTGCCACCAGTCCAGGGACAGGGGGTCCCGGGGAGCTGTTTTTT,TRBJ2-2,TRBV24-1,NA,TRBD1